Sequencing of this T cell receptor (beta chain) was carried out in a study of cytomegalovirus exposure and HLA in healthy donors. 13 Jbeta primers and 60 Vbeta primers were used for the PCR. Clones were read by immunoSEQ multiplex PCR, and TCRdb kept only the in-frame ones, dropping some. The sample gives about 130,000 clones, about 80% of which show up once; about 8.9% is in the top ten. Study results and caveats: One cluster of highly shared sequence variants probably arose as a sequencing artifact.

Comment on this clone: Antigen unknown.

CDR1 and CDR2 (germline): SGHRS, YFSETQ. CDR3 length equals 11 residues. Trimming took off 5 bases at V and 8 bases at J, with 7 bases between the two ends. Source material: PBMCs. The receptor was derived from a man aged 25 to 40 in good health and CMV-seropositive. The chain combines TRBV5-1 with TRBJ1-4, with D unresolved. The CDR3 sequence: CASRLQEKLFF. The CDR3, as DNA: TGCGCCAGCAGATTGCAAGAAAAACTGTTTTTT.